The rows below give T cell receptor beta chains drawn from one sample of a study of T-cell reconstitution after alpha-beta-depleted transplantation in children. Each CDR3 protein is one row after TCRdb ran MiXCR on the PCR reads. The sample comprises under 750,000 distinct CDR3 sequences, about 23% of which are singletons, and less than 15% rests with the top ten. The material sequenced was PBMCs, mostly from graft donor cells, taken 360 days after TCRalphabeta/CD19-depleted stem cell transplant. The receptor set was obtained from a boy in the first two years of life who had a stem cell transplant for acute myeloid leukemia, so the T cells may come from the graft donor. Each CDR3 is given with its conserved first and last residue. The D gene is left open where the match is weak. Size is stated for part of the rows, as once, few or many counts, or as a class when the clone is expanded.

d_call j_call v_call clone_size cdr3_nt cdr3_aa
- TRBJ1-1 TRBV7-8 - TGTGCCAGCAGCCGCCAGCCCGGGGGCACGAGCACTGAAGCTTTCTTT CASSRQPGGTSTEAFF
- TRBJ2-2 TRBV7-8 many TGTGCCAGCAGCCACGCCACCGGGGAGCTGTTTTTT CASSHATGELFF
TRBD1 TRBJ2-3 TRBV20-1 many TGCAGTGCTAGGGGACAGGGTACAGATACGCAGTATTTT CSARGQGTDTQYF
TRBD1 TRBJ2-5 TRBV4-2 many TGTGCCAGCAGCCAAGGCTTGGGACAGGGAGGCGAGACCCAGTACTTC CASSQGLGQGGETQYF
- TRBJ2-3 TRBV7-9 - TGTGCCAGCAGCCACGGACCCGAAACAGTCACAGATACGCAGTATTTT CASSHGPETVTDTQYF
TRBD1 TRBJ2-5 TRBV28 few TGTGCCAGCAGTTTACCTGGACAGGGGAAGACCCAGTACTTC CASSLPGQGKTQYF
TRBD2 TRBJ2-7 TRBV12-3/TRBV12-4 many TGTGCCAGCACTGCCACCGGGGGGGCCTCCCACGAGCAGTACTTC CASTATGGASHEQYF
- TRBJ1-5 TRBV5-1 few TGCGCCAGCAGCTTGACCACAAATCAGCCCCAGCATTTT CASSLTTNQPQHF
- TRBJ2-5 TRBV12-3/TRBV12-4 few TGTGCCAGCAGTTTTCCGGCACAGGAGGTCGGGGAGACCCAGTACTTC CASSFPAQEVGETQYF
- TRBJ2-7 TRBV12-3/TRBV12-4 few TGTGCCAGCGGGGTCCCCTCCTACGAGCAGTACTTC CASGVPSYEQYF
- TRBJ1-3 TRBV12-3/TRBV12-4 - TGTGCCAGCAGTTTGAACAGAGGAGGAAACACCATATATTTT CASSLNRGGNTIYF
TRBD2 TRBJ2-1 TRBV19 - TGTGCCAGTAGTAGGCGCGGGGGGGCCTACAATGAGCAGTTCTTC CASSRRGGAYNEQFF
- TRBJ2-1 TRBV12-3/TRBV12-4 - TGTGCCAGCTCCCCTCGACTCTGGAGTGAGCAGTTCTTC CASSPRLWSEQFF
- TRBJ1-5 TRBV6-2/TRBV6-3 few TGTGCCAGCCGCTCGGGGTGGGGCGGCAATCAGCCCCAGCATTTT CASRSGWGGNQPQHF
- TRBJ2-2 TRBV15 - TGTGCCACCAGCAGGCGACGTCCCCCTAACACCGGGGAGCTGTTTTTT CATSRRRPPNTGELFF
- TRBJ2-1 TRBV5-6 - TGTGCCAGCAGCTTGGGGGACCACTCCTACAATGAGCAGTTCTTC CASSLGDHSYNEQFF
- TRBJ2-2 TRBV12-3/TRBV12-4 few TGTGCCAGCACCCCTGGGACTGACGATTGTACCGGGGAGCTGTTTTTT CASTPGTDDCTGELFF
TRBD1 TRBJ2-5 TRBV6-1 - TGTGCCAGCAGTGAAAACGGACAGGGCACAGAGACCCAGTACTTC CASSENGQGTETQYF
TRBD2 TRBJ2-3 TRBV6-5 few TGTGCCAGCAGTTCAGCGGGGGGAAGCACAGATACGCAGTATTTT CASSSAGGSTDTQYF
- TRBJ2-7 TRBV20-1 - TGCAGTGCAACGGACAGCGTCTCCTACGAGCAGTACTTC CSATDSVSYEQYF
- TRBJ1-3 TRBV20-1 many TGCAGTGCTAGGGACCCCTCTGGAAACACCATATATTTT CSARDPSGNTIYF
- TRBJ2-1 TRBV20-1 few TGCAGTGCTACCTGGGGGAATGAGCAGTTCTTC CSATWGNEQFF
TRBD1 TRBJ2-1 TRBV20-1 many TGCAGTGGGACAGGGAACCCCTACAATGAGCAGTTCTTC CSGTGNPYNEQFF
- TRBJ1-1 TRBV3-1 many TGTGCCAGCAGCCAAGAAAGGCGAAGGAACACTGAAGCTTTCTTT CASSQERRRNTEAFF
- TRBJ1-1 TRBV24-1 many TGTGCCACCCGCAGGGACGTGGGAACTGAAGCTTTCTTT CATRRDVGTEAFF
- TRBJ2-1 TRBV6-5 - TGTGCCAGCAGTTACTCCAAAGCTTGGGGGGAGCAGTTCTTC CASSYSKAWGEQFF
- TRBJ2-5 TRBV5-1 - TGCGCCAGCAGCCCTGATGGTCCACAGACCCAGTACTTC CASSPDGPQTQYF
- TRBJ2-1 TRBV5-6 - TGTGCCAGCAGCATATCAACGTACAATGAGCAGTTCTTC CASSISTYNEQFF
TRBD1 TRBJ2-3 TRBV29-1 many TGCAGCGTATCTCCACAGGGGGGTACGCAGTATTTT CSVSPQGGTQYF
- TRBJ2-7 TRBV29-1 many TGCAGCGCCCGAACCAGGAGCCCCTACGAGCAGTACTTC CSARTRSPYEQYF
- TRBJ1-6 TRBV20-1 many TGCAGTGCTAGAGATACCCCACGGGGAGGTGGTAATTCACCCCTCCACTTT CSARDTPRGGGNSPLHF
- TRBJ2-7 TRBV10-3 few TGTGCCGTATCCTCTACGGGCTACGAGCAGTACTTC CAVSSTGYEQYF
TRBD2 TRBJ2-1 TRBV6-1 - TGTGCCAGCGTGGCTCGGGGGGGCAGCTCCTACAATGAGCAGTTCTTC CASVARGGSSYNEQFF
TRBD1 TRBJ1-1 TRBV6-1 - TGTGCCAGCAGTACCCGGACAGGGGGGACTGAAGCTTTCTTT CASSTRTGGTEAFF
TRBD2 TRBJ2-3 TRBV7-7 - TGTGCCAGCAGCATGGGACTAGCAGGTCCAGATACGCAGTATTTT CASSMGLAGPDTQYF
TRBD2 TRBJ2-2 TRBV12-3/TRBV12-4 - TGTGCCAGCAGTTTACGGACTAGCCCCAAAATCACCGGGGAGCTGTTTTTT CASSLRTSPKITGELFF